These T cell receptor beta chains were read from a single sample in a study of neurological immune-mediated disorders. TCRdb redid the calling of the 5' RACE reads with MiXCR, one entry per CDR3 protein. The sample lists under 100,000 distinct CDR3 sequences, around 14% occurring once. The sequencing input was PBMCs. The origin of the receptors is a female donor with HTLV-1-associated myelopathy (HAM/TSP). The CDR3 runs from the conserved cysteine through the conserved F or W. The D gene is left open where the match is weak. Expanded clones are given a class, and other clones once, few, many or no size at all.

j_call clone_size d_call v_call cdr3_aa cdr3_nt
TRBJ2-5 many TRBD2 TRBV28 CASTLAGPGVGETQYF TGTGCCAGCACCCTAGCGGGACCCGGGGTTGGGGAGACCCAGTACTTC
TRBJ2-1 few TRBD1 TRBV12-3/TRBV12-4 CASSSNRGSGEQFF TGTGCCAGCAGTTCTAACAGGGGTTCAGGTGAGCAGTTCTTC
TRBJ2-7 many TRBD2 TRBV6-2/TRBV6-3 CASSPGLGAYEQYF TGTGCCAGCAGCCCGGGACTAGGCGCCTACGAGCAGTACTTC
TRBJ2-4 many - TRBV20-1 CSAKERARPNLAKNIQYF TGCAGTGCCAAGGAGCGGGCCCGGCCGAATCTAGCCAAAAACATTCAGTACTTC
TRBJ1-4 many - TRBV11-2 CASSLGATTNEKLFF TGTGCCAGCAGCTTAGGGGCTACAACTAATGAAAAACTGTTTTTT
TRBJ2-3 few TRBD1 TRBV6-6 CASRGGQGIVDTQYF TGTGCCAGCAGGGGAGGACAGGGTATTGTGGATACGCAGTATTTT
TRBJ2-1 many - TRBV3-1 CASSHPNEQFF TGTGCCAGCAGCCATCCCAATGAGCAGTTCTTC
TRBJ2-1 many - TRBV14 CASSQAGVEQFF TGTGCCAGCAGCCAAGCCGGGGTTGAGCAGTTCTTC
TRBJ2-1 many - TRBV6-5 CASSFRRSGSYNEQFF TGTGCCAGCAGTTTCCGAAGGTCGGGCTCCTACAATGAGCAGTTCTTC
TRBJ2-1 many TRBD2 TRBV5-1 CASSLAGTTGLNEQFF TGCGCCAGCAGCTTGGCCGGGACTACGGGGCTCAATGAGCAGTTCTTC
TRBJ2-7 many - TRBV12-3/TRBV12-4 CASAEKRDPSHEQYF TGTGCCAGCGCGGAAAAGAGGGATCCCTCCCACGAGCAGTACTTC
TRBJ2-1 many TRBD2 TRBV20-1 CSASRIAGGFYNEQFF TGCAGTGCTAGCCGTATAGCGGGGGGGTTCTACAATGAGCAGTTCTTC
TRBJ1-5 many - TRBV29-1 CSVVLGYNQPQHF TGCAGCGTTGTTTTAGGGTATAATCAGCCCCAGCATTTT
TRBJ2-5 many - TRBV12-3/TRBV12-4 CASSIGQAGETQYF TGTGCCAGCAGCATTGGACAGGCGGGGGAGACCCAGTACTTC
TRBJ2-6 many - TRBV5-1 CASSLSVSGANVLTF TGCGCCAGCAGCTTGAGTGTTTCCGGGGCCAACGTCCTGACTTTC
TRBJ2-7 many - TRBV20-1 CSAKGGNSYEQYF TGCAGTGCCAAGGGGGGGAACTCCTACGAGCAGTACTTC
TRBJ1-5 many - TRBV12-3/TRBV12-4 CASSLSGPAGNQPQHF TGTGCCAGCAGTTTGTCGGGCCCGGCGGGCAATCAGCCCCAGCATTTT
TRBJ2-1 many - TRBV11-2 CASSLYRSNGGEQFF TGTGCCAGCAGCTTATACAGGAGCAATGGGGGTGAGCAGTTCTTC
TRBJ2-2 many TRBD2 TRBV7-2 CASSNSGGANTGELFF TGTGCCAGCAGCAATAGCGGGGGGGCGAACACCGGGGAGCTGTTTTTT
TRBJ2-3 - TRBD2 TRBV27 CASSPSSGGFASTDTQYF TGTGCCAGCAGTCCTTCTAGCGGGGGGTTCGCTAGCACAGATACGCAGTATTTT
TRBJ2-3 - TRBD2 TRBV20-1 CSAKLAGGRDTQYF TGCAGTGCTAAACTAGCGGGGGGGCGAGATACGCAGTATTTT
TRBJ1-1 many - TRBV5-1 CASSLDLPDTEAFF TGCGCCAGCAGCTTGGATTTGCCAGACACTGAAGCTTTCTTT
TRBJ2-7 many - TRBV20-1 CSARARDTIYEQYF TGCAGTGCTAGAGCTCGGGACACTATCTACGAGCAGTACTTC
TRBJ2-1 many - TRBV4-1 CASSQGGGRRSYNEQFF TGCGCCAGCAGCCAGGGAGGCGGAAGGCGGTCCTACAATGAGCAGTTCTTC
TRBJ1-1 many - TRBV20-1 CSAGDPEAFF TGCAGTGCCGGGGACCCTGAAGCTTTCTTT
TRBJ2-3 many - TRBV5-5 CASSHRSDETQYF TGTGCCAGCAGCCATAGGTCCGACGAGACGCAGTATTTT
TRBJ2-3 many - TRBV20-1 CSAPPRGTDTQYF TGCAGTGCCCCCCCCCGGGGCACAGATACGCAGTATTTT
TRBJ1-3 many - TRBV20-1 CSARVIRAYSGNTIYF TGCAGTGCTAGAGTTATCAGAGCGTACTCTGGAAACACCATATATTTT
TRBJ2-2 many - TRBV5-1 CASKPLENTGELFF TGCGCCAGCAAGCCCTTGGAGAACACCGGGGAGCTGTTTTTT
TRBJ2-7 many TRBD2 TRBV10-3 CAISTLAGVRAYEQYF TGTGCCATCAGTACCTTAGCGGGCGTACGGGCCTACGAGCAGTACTTC
TRBJ2-7 many TRBD1 TRBV6-1 CASSEYRGSSYEQYF TGTGCCAGCAGTGAATACAGGGGGAGCTCCTACGAGCAGTACTTC
TRBJ2-7 many TRBD2 TRBV20-1 CSARDLSASGNPQPPYEQYF TGCAGTGCTAGAGATCTTTCGGCTAGCGGGAACCCTCAGCCGCCCTACGAGCAGTACTTC
TRBJ1-1 many - TRBV12-3/TRBV12-4 CASSLGRILNTEAFF TGTGCCAGCAGTTTGGGGAGGATACTGAACACTGAAGCTTTCTTT
TRBJ1-1 many - TRBV7-2 CASSQHMNTEAFF TGTGCCAGCAGCCAGCACATGAACACTGAAGCTTTCTTT
TRBJ2-6 - - TRBV29-1 CSVRSSGANVLTF TGCAGCGTTAGAAGCTCTGGGGCCAACGTCCTGACTTTC
TRBJ2-7 many - TRBV20-1 CSARLSGQPPYEQYF TGCAGTGCTAGATTATCGGGACAACCACCGTACGAGCAGTACTTC
TRBJ2-3 many - TRBV7-9 CASSLLGPNADTQYF TGTGCCAGCAGCTTGTTAGGGCCTAATGCCGATACGCAGTATTTT
TRBJ2-1 - TRBD2 TRBV20-1 CSARDLAGYEQFF TGCAGTGCTAGAGATCTAGCGGGGTATGAGCAGTTCTTC
TRBJ1-3 many - TRBV6-6 CASRSTGLSGNTIYF TGTGCCAGCAGATCGACAGGCCTCTCTGGAAACACCATATATTTT
TRBJ2-7 many TRBD2 TRBV20-1 CSASFSGGAHEQYF TGCAGTGCCAGTTTTAGCGGGGGGGCGCACGAGCAGTACTTC
TRBJ1-1 many - TRBV5-6 CASSLGQGSTEAFF TGTGCCAGCAGCTTGGGTCAGGGGAGCACTGAAGCTTTCTTT
TRBJ2-3 many - TRBV20-1 CSARDANTQYF TGCAGTGCTAGAGATGCAAATACGCAGTATTTT
TRBJ1-5 many TRBD1 TRBV6-6 CAERTGNSNQPQHF TGTGCCGAACGGACAGGGAATAGCAATCAGCCCCAGCATTTT
TRBJ2-2 many TRBD2 TRBV7-2 CASSFRGGKELFF TGTGCCAGCAGCTTCCGCGGGGGGAAGGAGCTGTTTTTT
TRBJ2-7 - - TRBV2 CASRERDEQYF TGTGCCAGCAGGGAGCGCGACGAGCAGTACTTC
TRBJ2-7 - TRBD1 TRBV12-3/TRBV12-4 CASSLIPPGTGSYEKYF TGTGCCAGCAGTTTAATCCCACCGGGGACAGGGTCCTACGAGAAGTACTTC
TRBJ1-6 few - TRBV28 CASSEGGISSYNSPLHF TGTGCCAGCAGTGAAGGGGGGATTAGCTCCTATAATTCACCCCTCCACTTT